This TCR beta chain was obtained from a study of cytomegalovirus exposure and HLA in healthy donors. Study-wide context: When about 400 donors were genotyped, just over 80% of them were found to fall in the Caucasian-associated ancestry cluster. Study conclusions and caveats: According to reports, the classifier identified cytomegalovirus status with high specificity and sensitivity. The study put 150 to 200 TCR beta chains on its list as cytomegalovirus-associated. Association of 15,000 to 20,000 TCR beta sequences with HLA alleles was found at 0.05 false discovery rate in a later analysis.

The count of this clone is one. The target antigen is unknown. The PCR was carried out with 60 Vbeta primers and 13 Jbeta primers. Sequencing was performed with immunoSEQ multiplex PCR; in TCRdb, only in-frame clones are kept and a portion is missing. The sample comprises a few hundred thousand clones, about 80% of which are singletons, and more than 8.5% rests with the top ten. This CDR3 is built from 13 residues. V was pared by 5 bases and J by 7 bases, with 15 bases between. CDR1 and CDR2 (germline): SGHRS, YFSETQ. Sequenced input: PBMCs. The clonotype was recovered from a woman between 45 and 65 years old in good health and CMV-seropositive. The chain joins TRBV5-1 to TRBJ1-2, with D unclear. The CDR3 nucleotides read TGCGCCAGCAGTGAGGGTAATATGGGTGGCTACACCTTC. Its protein product is CASSEGNMGGYTF.